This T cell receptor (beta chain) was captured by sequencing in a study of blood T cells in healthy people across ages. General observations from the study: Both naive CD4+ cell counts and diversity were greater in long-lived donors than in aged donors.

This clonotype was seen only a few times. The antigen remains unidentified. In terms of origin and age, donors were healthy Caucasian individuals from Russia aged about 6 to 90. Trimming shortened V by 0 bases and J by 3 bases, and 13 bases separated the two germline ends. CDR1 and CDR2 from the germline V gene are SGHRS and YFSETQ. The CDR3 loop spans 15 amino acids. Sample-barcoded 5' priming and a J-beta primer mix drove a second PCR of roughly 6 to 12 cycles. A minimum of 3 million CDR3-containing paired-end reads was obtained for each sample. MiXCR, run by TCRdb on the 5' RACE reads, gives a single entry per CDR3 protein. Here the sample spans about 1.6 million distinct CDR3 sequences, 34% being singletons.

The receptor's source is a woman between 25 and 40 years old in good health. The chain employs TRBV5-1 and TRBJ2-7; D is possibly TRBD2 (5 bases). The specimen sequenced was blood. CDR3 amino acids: CASSLAFAAGYEQYF. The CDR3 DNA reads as TGCGCCAGCAGCTTGGCCTTTGCGGCGGGCTACGAGCAGTACTTC.